This T cell receptor beta chain was documented in a study of T-cell memory formation after mild COVID-19. The V gene's germline CDR1 is SGHNT and CDR2 YYREEE (reference sequence). V was pared by 7 bases and J by 4 bases, with 14 bases between. This CDR3 has 13 amino acids. Each CDR3 protein gets one entry after TCRdb re-called the 5' RACE reads with MiXCR. The table shows roughly 350,000 distinct CDR3 sequences, with roughly 20% occurring only once. The receptor comes from an adult woman who had mild COVID-19 (a few samples of this study predate the infection). Cell type and time point are not known. The V gene is TRBV5-4, the J gene TRBJ2-5; maybe TRBD2 (6 bases). The source material was PBMCs or a T cell subset sorted from them (not recorded which). The CDR3 sequence is CASRREIGETQYF. Written as DNA, the CDR3 is TGTGCCAGCCGACGGGAGATCGGAGAGACCCAGTACTTC.